One and the same sample provided the 16 T cell receptor beta chains below, sequenced in a study of blood T cell repertoires in COVID-19. Profiled with immunoSEQ multiplex PCR; TCRdb holds only in-frame clones, not every one. The sample lists about 74,000 clones; 70% to 90% were seen once. Sequenced input: peripheral blood. The receptors come from a woman of 80 years or more with active or convalescent COVID-19.

The chain has TRBV6-5 and TRBJ1-1, with 7 bases matching TRBD1. Germline trimming cut 2 bases from V and 5 bases from J; bases unmatched to any gene: 2. CDR3 size: 13 residues. Germline CDR1 MNHEY, CDR2 SVGAGI. The CDR3 nucleotides read TGTGCCAGCAGTTACCCAGGGGGGACTGAAGCTTTCTTT. It yields the protein CASSYPGGTEAFF.

This clone was seen just once. This chain links TRBV4-1 with TRBJ1-1; D gene uncertain. This CDR3 contains 15 residues. V lost 0 bases, J lost 0 bases, and 8 bases lay in between. The germline V gene encodes CDR1 MGHRA and CDR2 YSYEKL. CDR3 region: CASSQEALMNTEAFF. CDR3 DNA: TGCGCCAGCAGCCAAGAGGCACTAATGAACACTGAAGCTTTCTTT.

V usage is TRBV3-1 (or the pseudogene TRBV3-2) and J usage is TRBJ2-3, with 13 bases matching TRBD2. The CDR3 consists of 17 residues. CDR1 is LGHDT and CDR2 is YNNKEL in the germline V gene (reference sequence). Trimming took 4 bases from V and 4 from J; bases not matched to a gene: 8. CDR3: CASSLWTSGSHADTQYF. CDR3 in DNA: TGTGCCAGCAGCCTCTGGACTAGCGGGAGTCACGCAGATACGCAGTATTTT.

Here the CDR3 reads CSVGGDFSGDSTDTQYF. Written as DNA, the CDR3 is TGCAGCGTCGGGGGGGATTTTAGCGGGGATAGCACAGATACGCAGTATTTT. The chain recombines TRBV29-1 with TRBJ2-3, with 8 positions matching TRBD2. Germline trimming cut 6 bases from V and 0 bases from J; bases unmatched to any gene: 14. The length of the CDR3 is 17 residues. Germline CDR1 SQVTM, CDR2 ANQGSEA.

The chain combines TRBV29-1 with TRBJ2-5; 9 nucleotides align to TRBD1. V lost 7 bases to trimming and J lost 4 bases; unmatched junction nucleotides: 1. Germline CDR1 and CDR2: SQVTM and ANQGSEA. The CDR3 runs to 11 residues. CDR3 in amino acids: CSGDRAETQYF. DNA for the CDR3: TGCAGCGGGGACAGGGCAGAGACCCAGTACTTC.

The chain is built from TRBV6-6 and TRBJ1-2; TRBD1 is a possible D gene (5 bases). This CDR3 is 12 amino acids long. V lost 5 bases, J lost 4 bases, and 8 bases lay in between. The germline gives CDR1 MNHNY, CDR2 SVGAGI (reference sequence). CDR3 region: CASSPGGYGYTF. In DNA form, the CDR3 reads TGTGCCAGCAGTCCGGGGGGCTATGGCTACACCTTC.

The chain employs TRBV11-2 and TRBJ2-7, with D maybe TRBD1 (6 bases). The ends were cut back, 4 bases at V and 5 bases at J, with 12 bases in the middle. The germline gives CDR1 SGHAT, CDR2 FQNNGV. CDR3 size: 13 residues. This CDR3 reads CASSWFRGNEQYF. Written as DNA, the CDR3 is TGTGCCAGCAGCTGGTTCAGGGGCAACGAGCAGTACTTC.

The CDR3 region is CASSPPARYGYTF. In DNA, the CDR3 is TGTGCCAGCAGCCCCCCAGCGAGGTATGGCTACACCTTC. The V call is TRBV7-2, the J call TRBJ1-2; D remains unclear. This CDR3 is 13 amino acids long. The V end was cut by 5 bases, the J end by 5 bases, with 12 bases between. Germline CDR1 SGHTA, CDR2 FQGNSA.

The chain has TRBV27 and TRBJ1-1; TRBD1 matches at 8 bases. The CDR3 has 15 residues. Germline CDR1 reads MNHEY; CDR2 reads SMNVEV (reference sequence). The ends lost 2 bases at V and 3 bases at J; junction bases unmatched: 5. CDR3 residues: CASSLVQGADTEAFF. The CDR3 region has the DNA TGTGCCAGCAGTTTAGTTCAGGGGGCGGACACTGAAGCTTTCTTT.

The V call is TRBV11-2, the J call TRBJ2-6; no clear D. The V and J ends lost 0 bases and 1 base respectively, with 7 bases between them. Germline loops: CDR1 SGHAT, CDR2 FQNNGV. The CDR3 length is 16 residues. CDR3 sequence reads: CASSLDFGSGANVLTF. CDR3 bases: TGTGCCAGCAGCTTAGATTTCGGGTCTGGGGCCAACGTCCTGACTTTC.

V and J are TRBV3-1 (or the pseudogene TRBV3-2) and TRBJ1-1, with no clear D. The V end lost 5 bases, the J end lost 11 bases, and 15 bases lay between the germline ends. The CDR3 consists of 12 residues. From germline, CDR1 is LGHDT and CDR2 YNNKEL (reference sequence). CDR3 in DNA: TGTGCCAGCAGCGTCGGGTTGAGTAGGGCTTTCTTT. This sequence encodes CASSVGLSRAFF.

The rearrangement links TRBV4-3 to TRBJ2-2; tentatively, D is TRBD1 (5 bases). There are 18 residues in the CDR3. From germline, CDR1 is LGHNA and CDR2 YSLEER. With 3 bases removed from V and 4 bases from J, the gap between germline ends came to 21 bases. CDR3 residues: CASSHTFGQGMGTGELFF. The CDR3 DNA is TGCGCCAGCAGCCATACCTTTGGGCAGGGCATGGGCACCGGGGAGCTGTTTTTT.

In this sample, this clone turned up once. V usage is TRBV5-4 and J usage is TRBJ2-3; perhaps TRBD1 as D (5 bases). The CDR3 has 14 amino acids. Germline CDR1 is SGHNT and CDR2 is YYREEE (reference sequence). V gave up 4 bases and J gave up 5 bases, with 14 bases separating them. This CDR3 is CASSQTQEGDTQYF. The DNA of the CDR3 is TGTGCCAGCAGCCAGACACAGGAAGGAGATACGCAGTATTTT.

J is TRBJ1-2 and V is TRBV25-1; D ambiguous. V lost 2 bases, J lost 2 bases, and 9 bases lay in between. This CDR3 comprises 14 residues. Looked up from germline, CDR1 is MGHDK and CDR2 is SYGVNS. Here the CDR3 reads CASSELGENYGYTF. The CDR3 nucleotides read TGTGCCAGCAGTGAACTCGGGGAAAACTATGGCTACACCTTC.

This sequence joins TRBV10-3 and TRBJ1-4; 9 nucleotides match TRBD1. The CDR3 spans 16 residues. The junction had 3 bases not matched to a gene; V was cut back by 2 bases and J by 2 bases. Per the germline V gene, CDR1 is ENHRY and CDR2 is SYGVKD. CDR3 DNA: TGTGCCATCAGTGAGGGGACAGGGATGACTAATGAAAAACTGTTTTTT. This sequence encodes CAISEGTGMTNEKLFF.

The gene calls are TRBV5-1 and TRBJ2-7; TRBD1 might be the D (6 bases). CDR1 SGHRS and CDR2 YFSETQ come from the germline V gene. V lost 4 bases to trimming and J lost 0 bases, with 17 bases between them. There are 16 residues in the CDR3. Written as DNA, the CDR3 is TGCGCCAGCAGCGGCGACCCCCGGGACATCTCCTACGAGCAGTACTTC. Translating it yields CASSGDPRDISYEQYF.